This T cell receptor (beta chain) emerged from a study of blood T cell repertoires in COVID-19. Study information: Spain, Italy and the United States supplied samples that represented acute and convalescent COVID-19.

The CDR3 loop spans 18 amino acids. CDR1 and CDR2 (germline): SGHTA, FQGNSA. The junction had 10 bases not matched to a gene; V was cut back by 4 bases and J by 1 base. Some clones are missing from TCRdb's copy, which holds only in-frame ones; the method was immunoSEQ multiplex PCR. The repertoire holds about 24,000 clones, with around nine tenths as singletons. This clone was recorded only once. This chain links TRBV7-2 with TRBJ2-6; 7 nucleotides match TRBD2. This receptor was obtained from a man aged 50-60 years with active COVID-19. The sample comprised peripheral blood. In DNA, the CDR3 is TGTGCCAGCAGCTCTCAAGCGGGAAAGGAGTCTGGGGCCAACGTCCTGACTTTC. It specifies CASSSQAGKESGANVLTF.